A single sample gave rise to the 12 T cell receptor beta chains below, sequenced in a study of molecular identifiers for immune sequencing clone quantification. MiXCR, applied by TCRdb to the PCR reads, yields one record per CDR3 protein. The top ten clones hold about 0.94% of a sample with about 97,000 distinct CDR3 sequences, approximately 25% of them seen once. Material: naive CD8+ T cells from blood, with Jurkat cell RNA spiked in. Stated subset: FACS-sorted CD8+CD4-CCR7+CD45RA+ naive T cells. The source of these receptors is a human donor in good health. Some libraries in this study had Jurkat cell RNA spiked in.

This clonotype has more than one count but fewer than ten. The chain carries TRBV11-2 and TRBJ2-2; D not certain. Looked up from germline, CDR1 is SGHAT and CDR2 is FQNNGV. CDR3 length equals 14 residues. Trimming cost V 1 base and J 8 bases, with 11 bases left between them. The CDR3: CASSLVTQGGELFF. The CDR3 DNA reads TGTGCCAGCAGCTTAGTCACCCAAGGAGGGGAGCTGTTTTTT.

This clonotype was recorded many times. One end of the junction does not line up with germline, which may come from a read error. The chain has TRBV12-5 and TRBJ1-1; no clear D. Per germline, CDR1 LGHNT and CDR2 FRNRAP. The CDR3 length is 12 residues. CDR3 nucleotide sequence: TGTGCTAGTGCTTTGATGGTGGCTGAAGCTTTCTTT. Translated, it gives CASALMVAEAFF.

This clonotype was observed at least ten times. The rearrangement joins TRBV4-3 to TRBJ2-7; the D gene is possibly TRBD2 (5 bases). The CDR3 is 16 residues long. CDR1 and CDR2 from the germline V gene are LGHNA and YSLEER. V was trimmed by 0 bases and J by 3 bases, leaving 15 bases between them. The DNA of the CDR3 is TGCGCCAGCAGCCAAGATCGGAGCGGAAACCACTACGAGCAGTACTTC. Amino acids: CASSQDRSGNHYEQYF.

This clonotype appeared many times. This sequence joins TRBV6-5 and TRBJ2-7; TRBD2 might be the D (7 bases). Germline values: CDR1 MNHEY, CDR2 SVGAGI. Trimming removed 1 base at V and 0 bases at J, with 16 bases between. The CDR3 sequence is 17 residues long. CDR3: CASSYFQLGGASYEQYF. DNA for the CDR3: TGTGCCAGCAGTTACTTCCAGTTAGGGGGGGCCTCCTACGAGCAGTACTTC.

This clonotype was seen many times. The rearrangement joins TRBV12-3 or TRBV12-4 to TRBJ2-3; no clear D. Between the trimmed V and J ends, which lost 8 bases and 0 bases, there was a span of 12 bases. The CDR3 spans 14 residues. CDR3 in DNA: TGTGCCAGCCTGTTCGGGCCTAGCACAGATACGCAGTATTTT. Its translation: CASLFGPSTDTQYF.

The genes are TRBV4-3 and TRBJ2-3; 7 bases fit TRBD2. The CDR3 runs to 16 residues. Germline assignment: CDR1 LGHNA and CDR2 YSLEER. Trimming took 4 bases from V and 1 from J; bases not matched to a gene: 8. CDR3 nucleotides: TGCGCCAGCAGCCCAGGAAGGAGCGGGGGCACAGATACGCAGTATTTT. As protein: CASSPGRSGGTDTQYF.

The genes are TRBV5-3 and TRBJ2-7; D is possibly TRBD1 (6 bases). TRBV5-3 is designated an ORF whose function remains uncertain. CDR3 length: 14 residues. Here the CDR3 DNA reads TGTGTCAGCAGCCCAAGGACAGCCTCCTACGAGCAGTACTTC. Residues: CVSSPRTASYEQYF.

Concerning this clonotype: At one end, the junction sequence differs from germline, possibly due to a read error. The rearrangement uses TRBV7-8 and TRBJ2-7; possible D gene TRBD2, 5 bases. Germline CDR1 reads SGHVS; CDR2 reads FQNEAQ. The CDR3 sequence is 14 residues long. The CDR3 loop is CAGSLDLAIYEQYF. CDR3 bases: TGTGCCGGCAGCTTAGATCTAGCTATCTACGAGCAGTACTTC.

This clonotype was observed a few times. V is TRBV4-1 and J is TRBJ2-7, with D tentatively TRBD2 (7 bases). The germline V and J ends were trimmed by 3 bases and 1 base, with 16 bases remaining between them. The length of the CDR3 is 16 residues. The germline gives CDR1 MGHRA, CDR2 YSYEKL. The CDR3 spells CASSQGGGHPSYEQYF. The CDR3 nucleotides are TGCGCCAGCAGCCAGGGAGGGGGACATCCGTCCTACGAGCAGTACTTC.

V gene TRBV29-1 combines with J gene TRBJ2-3; 8 nucleotides line up with TRBD1. Trimming cost V 3 bases and J 2 bases; bases outside gene matches: 19. Germline CDR1 SQVTM, CDR2 ANQGSEA. The CDR3 runs 19 residues. DNA for the CDR3: TGCAGCGTTGAGTCCCACTCATTGACAGGGGCCCTAGACACAGATACGCAGTATTTT. This sequence encodes CSVESHSLTGALDTDTQYF.

A remark on this clonotype: A much larger clone sits a single nucleotide away, making a read error possible. As the CDR3 is not closed by the conserved phenylalanine or tryptophan, this likely results from a read error. The genes are TRBV29-1 and TRBJ2-5; tentatively, D is TRBD1 (6 bases). The V end was cut by 7 bases, the J end by 5 bases, with 20 bases between. The CDR3 has 14 residues. In germline, CDR1 is SQVTM, CDR2 ANQGSEA. The CDR3 region is CSAGTPLEFETQYS. The CDR3 DNA is TGCAGCGCCGGGACACCCTTGGAGTTCGAGACCCAGTACTCC.

This clonotype was detected a few times. Just one base apart from a much larger clone, this may be a read error. Lacking the conserved final phenylalanine or tryptophan, this CDR3 likely reflects a read error. The CDR3, as DNA: TGTGCCAGCAACGGAGGACTAGCGGGCTACACAGATACGCAGTATCTT. Translation: CASNGGLAGYTDTQYL. The chain couples TRBV2 to TRBJ2-3; 11 bases are shared with TRBD2. The CDR3 is 16 amino acids. V gave up 7 bases and J gave up 2 bases; unmatched junction bases: 8. In germline, CDR1 is SNHLY, CDR2 FYNNEI.